The text below deals with one T cell receptor (beta chain). Germline is not matched at one junction end, which may reflect a read error. This table comes from immunoSEQ multiplex PCR, and its TCRdb copy is limited to in-frame clones, with some not included. The sample comprises some 200,000 clones, over 85% of which are singletons, and more than 1.2% rests with the top ten. The source of the sample is a study of control samples from healthy donors and cancer patients. The germline V gene has CDR1 SGDLS and CDR2 YYNGEE. This CDR3 spans 14 amino acids. This TCR derives from a man aged 18 to 29 in good health. The V gene is TRBV9, the J gene TRBJ2-7; the D is unclear. Sequencing used blood. The CDR3 nucleotides are TGCGCCAGCTCACCCGGGTCTAGCTCCTACGAGCAGTACTTC. Its translation: CASSPGSSSYEQYF.